Following are 6 T cell receptor beta chains from one sample sequenced in a study of blood T cell repertoires in COVID-19. Sequencing was performed with immunoSEQ multiplex PCR; in TCRdb, only in-frame clones are kept and a portion is missing. The repertoire has more than 95,000 clones, 88% of them found once; the top ten carry 1.5% to 1.7%. The sample consisted of peripheral blood. The receptors were gathered from a human donor in a cohort sampled during active COVID-19.

In the case of this clone: Other DNA sequences from this sample encode an identical CDR3 as well. The chain combines TRBV4-1 with TRBJ2-3, with D unresolved. Germline V CDR1 and CDR2: MGHRA, YSYEKL. This CDR3 spans 17 amino acids. Trimming left V 0 bases short and J 2 bases short, with 15 bases between. CDR3 bases: TGCGCCAGCAGCCAAGATTCAGGCAGAGTTTACACAGATACGCAGTATTTT. Residues: CASSQDSGRVYTDTQYF.

This clone was seen a single time. This chain links TRBV13 with TRBJ1-4, with TRBD1 as a possible D gene (5 bases). The CDR3 is made up of 15 amino acids. The germline gives CDR1 PRHDT, CDR2 FYEKMQ (reference sequence). V was pared by 5 bases and J by 2 bases, with 12 bases between. CDR3 bases: TGTGCCAGCAGCCTTCGGACATTGACTAATGAAAAACTGTTTTTT. Amino acid sequence: CASSLRTLTNEKLFF. Full variable domain (remainder filled in from reference TRBV13 and TRBJ1-4): AAGVIQSPRHLIKEKRETATLKCYPIPRHDTVYWYQQGPGQDPQFLISFYEKMQSDKGSIPDRFSAQQFSDYHSELNMSSLELGDSALYFCASSLRTLTNEKLFFGSGTQLSVL.

CDR3 coding DNA: TGTGCCAGTAGTACGGACTGGTCGGGGAACGGGGAGCTGTTTTTT. It specifies CASSTDWSGNGELFF. The genes are TRBV19 and TRBJ2-2; TRBD2 is a possible D gene (5 bases). V was trimmed by 4 bases and J by 7 bases, leaving 16 bases between them. Germline V gene sequence: CDR1 LNHDA, CDR2 SQIVND (reference sequence). This CDR3 contains 15 residues. Filled out from reference TRBV19 and TRBJ2-2, the complete variable domain reads DGGITQSPKYLFRKEGQNVTLSCEQNLNHDAMYWYRQDPGQGLRLIYYSQIVNDFQKGDIAEGYSVSREKKESFPLTVTSAQKNPTAFYLCASSTDWSGNGELFFGEGSRLTVL.

In regard to this clone: At one end the junction does not follow the germline gene, possibly because of a read error. The chain links TRBV7-7 to TRBJ2-1; perhaps TRBD2 as D (6 bases). CDR1 SSHAT and CDR2 FNYEAQ come from the germline V gene (reference sequence). This CDR3 is 15 amino acids long. DNA for the CDR3: TGTGCTAGCAGCTTAGCGGTAGGGGCGTACAATGAGCAGTTCTTC. Its protein product is CASSLAVGAYNEQFF. The variable domain in full, with the rest retrieved from reference TRBV7-7 and TRBJ2-1, is GAGVSQSPRYKVTKRGQDVTLRCDPISSHATLYWYQQALGQGPEFLTYFNYEAQPDKSGLPSDRFSAERPEGSISTLTIQRTEQRDSAMYRCASSLAVGAYNEQFFGPGTRLTVL.

This clone has a single count. The gene calls are TRBV5-4 and TRBJ2-1, with 12 bases aligning to TRBD2. Germline-derived CDR1 and CDR2 are SGHNT and YYREEE (reference sequence). This CDR3 is built from 17 residues. V lost 1 base to trimming and J lost 5 bases; unmatched junction nucleotides: 7. The CDR3 DNA is TGTGCCAGCAGCTTGCATGGGCTAGCGGGGGGGCACAATGAGCAGTTCTTC. It codes for CASSLHGLAGGHNEQFF.

J is TRBJ2-7 and V is TRBV3-1 (or the pseudogene TRBV3-2), with 7 bases aligning to TRBD2. CDR3 length: 15 residues. The ends lost 1 base at V and 1 base at J; junction bases unmatched: 4. Per germline, CDR1 LGHDT and CDR2 YNNKEL (reference sequence). The CDR3, as DNA: TGTGCCAGCAGCCAAGGGCTAGCGGTATCCTACGAGCAGTACTTC. Its protein is CASSQGLAVSYEQYF.